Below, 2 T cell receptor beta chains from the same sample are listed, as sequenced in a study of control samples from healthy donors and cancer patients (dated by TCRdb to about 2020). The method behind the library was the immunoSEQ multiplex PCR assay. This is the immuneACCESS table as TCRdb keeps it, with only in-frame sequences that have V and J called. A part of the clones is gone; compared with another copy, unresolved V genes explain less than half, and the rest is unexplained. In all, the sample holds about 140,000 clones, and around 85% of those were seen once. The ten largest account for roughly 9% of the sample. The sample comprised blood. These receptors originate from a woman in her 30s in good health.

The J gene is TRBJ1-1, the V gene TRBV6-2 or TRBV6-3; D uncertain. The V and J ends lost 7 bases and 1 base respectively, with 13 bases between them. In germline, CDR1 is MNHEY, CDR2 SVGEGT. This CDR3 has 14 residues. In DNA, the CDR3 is TGTGCCAGCATCCCATTATATGGGAACACTGAAGCTTTCTTT. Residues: CASIPLYGNTEAFF.

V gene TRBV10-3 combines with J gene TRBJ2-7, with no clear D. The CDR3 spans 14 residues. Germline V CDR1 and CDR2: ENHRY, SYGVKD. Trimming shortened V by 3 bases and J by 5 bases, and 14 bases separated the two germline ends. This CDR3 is CAISDLAGYDEQYF. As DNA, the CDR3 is TGTGCCATCAGTGACCTGGCAGGCTATGACGAGCAGTACTTC.